A selection of T cell receptor beta chains follows, all from one sample in a study of T cell clonotyping in hematopoietic cell transplantation. Clones were read by immunoSEQ multiplex PCR, and TCRdb kept only the in-frame ones, dropping some. Of 25,000 to 30,000 clones listed, about 92% are singletons. Sequenced material: peripheral blood mononuclear cells, taken before stem cell transplant. The source is a man in his forties or fifties with acute myeloid leukemia. Some clones in this sample may be carry-over from other donors' samples. Each CDR3 is given with its conserved first and last residue. Fields, in order: CDR3 DNA, CDR3 protein, V gene, D gene, clone size, J gene. D genes are given only for firm matches. Expanded clones get a size class; other rows say once, few or many, or leave the size out.

DNA: TGTGCCAGCAGCCCCGGGGGCCGTTCCACAGATACGCAGTATTTT
CDR3: CASSPGGRSTDTQYF
V: TRBV11-2
D: NA
size: NA
J: TRBJ2-3

DNA: TGTGCCAGCAGTTCTACCCGGGAGGGACAGGTGTTTTTT
CDR3: CASSSTREGQVFF
V: TRBV6-6
D: NA
size: NA
J: TRBJ2-3

DNA: TGTGCCAGTAGTATAGTAGGGACAGAGTTCAACTATGGCTACACCTTC
CDR3: CASSIVGTEFNYGYTF
V: TRBV19
D: TRBD1
size: NA
J: TRBJ1-2

DNA: TGTGCTACGCAGGACAGAAACTATGGCTACACCTTC
CDR3: CATQDRNYGYTF
V: TRBV19
D: NA
size: NA
J: TRBJ1-2

DNA: TGCAGCGTAGTAGCGGGAGGGCCTATTTTT
CDR3: CSVVAGGPIF
V: TRBV29-1
D: TRBD2
size: NA
J: TRBJ2-3

DNA: TGTGCCAGCAGCTTAGGAGGACAGGGCTACGAGCAGTACTTC
CDR3: CASSLGGQGYEQYF
V: TRBV7-9
D: TRBD1
size: NA
J: TRBJ2-7

DNA: TGTGCCAGTAGTATAGCGGGCAGGGGAAACACCGGGGAGCTGTTTTTT
CDR3: CASSIAGRGNTGELFF
V: TRBV19
D: NA
size: NA
J: TRBJ2-2

DNA: TGCGCCAGCAGCCAAGACCGGACAGGGGTGTCCTACGAGCAGTACTTC
CDR3: CASSQDRTGVSYEQYF
V: TRBV4-3
D: TRBD1
size: NA
J: TRBJ2-7

DNA: TGTGCCAGCAGCAGTACCGAAGAGACCCAGTACTTC
CDR3: CASSSTEETQYF
V: TRBV21-1
D: NA
size: NA
J: TRBJ2-5

DNA: TGTGCCAGCAGCCCCCGGTGGCCCGGGGAGCTGTTTTTT
CDR3: CASSPRWPGELFF
V: TRBV13
D: NA
size: NA
J: TRBJ2-2

DNA: TGCGCCACTCGGGACAGCTTTAACACCGGGGAGCTGTTTTTT
CDR3: CATRDSFNTGELFF
V: TRBV5-1
D: TRBD1
size: NA
J: TRBJ2-2

DNA: TGCGCCAGCGGAGACAGTTCCTCCTACGAGCAGTACTTC
CDR3: CASGDSSSYEQYF
V: TRBV10-1
D: NA
size: NA
J: TRBJ2-7

DNA: TGTGCCAGCAGTGAATTTCTGGGGGACGGAGAGACCCAGTACTTC
CDR3: CASSEFLGDGETQYF
V: TRBV25-1
D: NA
size: once
J: TRBJ2-5

DNA: TGTGCCAGCAGCTTAGCGGACAGCTCCTACAATGAGCAGTTCTTC
CDR3: CASSLADSSYNEQFF
V: TRBV11-2
D: NA
size: NA
J: TRBJ2-1

DNA: TGTGCCAGCACCGTGGCGGGACAGGGCTGGAGCGAGCAGTACTTC
CDR3: CASTVAGQGWSEQYF
V: TRBV28
D: TRBD1
size: NA
J: TRBJ2-7